This TCR beta chain was captured in a study of cytomegalovirus exposure and HLA in healthy donors. The study, taken as a whole, reports: In vitro confirmation showed a few CMV-associated chains to be CMV antigen specific.

The PCR was carried out with 60 Vbeta primers and 13 Jbeta primers. The authors' processing: In a later analysis, the count reached 80 million or so unique TCR beta chains, with 9 million to 11 million shared. Libraries were prepared by immunoSEQ multiplex PCR; TCRdb keeps only in-frame clonotypes and omits some of them. V and J calls and clone size come straight from that table; D and trimming were deduced from the DNA. This sample carries 150,000 to 200,000 clones, more than 60% of them seen once, and the ten largest clones take about 2.5%. Germline CDR1 and CDR2: SNHLY and FYNNEI. CDR3 length: 13 residues. Unmatched junction bases numbered 7, after V lost 5 bases and J lost 8 bases. For this clone: The antigen remains unidentified.

J is TRBJ1-2 and V is TRBV2; 8 positions match TRBD1. What was sequenced was PBMCs. This sequence was found in a human donor in good health. CDR3 region: CASSSGTGWGYTF. The CDR3 nucleotides read TGTGCCAGCAGTTCAGGGACAGGATGGGGCTACACCTTC.